This T cell receptor beta chain was recovered during a study of Tregs in tolerant kidney transplant recipients. Germline V CDR1 and CDR2: SGHNT, YENEEA. CDR3 length: 19 amino acids. Germline trimming cut 0 bases from V and 0 bases from J; bases unmatched to any gene: 9. The table came from immunoSEQ multiplex PCR; TCRdb's copy has only in-frame clones and leaves some out. Of roughly 70,000 clones in the sample, about four fifths were seen once. The rearrangement uses TRBV11-3 and TRBJ2-3; 10 positions agree with TRBD2. Material: CD4+ T cells from blood. The sequence was obtained from a human donor in good health. This CDR3 reads CASSLDRSGREHSTDTQYF. The CDR3 DNA reads TGTGCCAGCAGCTTAGATCGCAGCGGGAGGGAACATAGCACAGATACGCAGTATTTT.